These 5 T cell receptor beta chains were sequenced from one sample in a study of cytotoxic CD8 clonotypes in ibrutinib-treated CLL. Libraries were prepared by immunoSEQ multiplex PCR; TCRdb keeps only in-frame clonotypes and omits some of them. In the table there are over 100,000 clones, approximately 83% of which are singletons. Sequenced material: PBMCs, taken after 24 months of ibrutinib treatment. These receptors originate from a human donor with chronic lymphocytic leukemia.

The chain carries TRBV5-1 and TRBJ2-5, with no clear D. The ends were cut back, 7 bases at V and 3 bases at J, with 10 bases in the middle. The length of the CDR3 is 12 residues. Germline V lookup: CDR1 SGHRS, CDR2 YFSETQ. Here the CDR3 DNA reads TGCGCCAGCGGGTCGAAAGAAGAGACCCAGTACTTC. Residues: CASGSKEETQYF.

This clone was recorded a few times. V usage is TRBV21-1 and J usage is TRBJ2-7. TRBV21-1 is assigned pseudogene status. The CDR3 spans 9 residues. CDR3 bases: TGTGCCAGCAGCTCCCGTTCGAACTTC. Its translation is CASSSRSNF.

V is TRBV29-1 and J is TRBJ2-1; 9 positions agree with TRBD1. There are 12 residues in the CDR3. The germline gives CDR1 SQVTM, CDR2 ANQGSEA. The V and J ends lost 4 bases and 16 bases, in that order; junction bases with no gene match: 11. In DNA form, the CDR3 reads TGCAGCGTTGCTTCGTGGGACAGGGTTGTCTTCTTC. Translated, it gives CSVASWDRVVFF.

This clone has only one observation. V and J are TRBV19 and TRBJ1-4, with 8 bases identical to TRBD1. With V trimmed by 6 bases and J by 8 bases, 5 bases remained unmatched. Germline V gene sequence: CDR1 LNHDA, CDR2 SQIVND (reference sequence). This CDR3 has 13 residues. CDR3 residues: CASRQGAGEKLFF. The CDR3 coding sequence is TGTGCCAGTAGGCAGGGGGCCGGGGAAAAACTGTTTTTT.

In this sample, this clone turned up once. The CDR3 nucleotides read TGTGCCAGCAGTTACTTAAACGGGGTTTACGATGAGCAGTTCTTC. Amino acids: CASSYLNGVYDEQFF. The chain couples TRBV6-5 to TRBJ2-1; tentative D call: TRBD2 (5 bases). The CDR3 contains 15 residues. The germline CDR1 and CDR2 sequences are MNHEY and SVGAGI. V lost 1 base to trimming and J lost 8 bases, with 15 bases between them.